Following are 15 T cell receptor beta chains from one sample sequenced in a study of cytotoxic CD8 clonotypes in ibrutinib-treated CLL. This table comes from immunoSEQ multiplex PCR, and its TCRdb copy is limited to in-frame clones, with some not included. The data contain about 29,000 clones, 76% of them seen just once; the ten biggest clones take up around half. Sequences were derived from PBMCs, sampled after 36 months of ibrutinib treatment. These TCRs come from a human donor with chronic lymphocytic leukemia.

V and J are TRBV7-9 and TRBJ2-3; no clear D. The V gene's germline CDR1 is SEHNR and CDR2 FQNEAQ (reference sequence). V was pared by 6 bases and J by 1 base, with 5 bases between. The CDR3 sequence is 12 residues long. For the CDR3, the DNA is TGTGCCAGCAGAGTTGGCACAGATACGCAGTATTTT. Translated, it gives CASRVGTDTQYF.

The chain couples TRBV9 to TRBJ1-6; D possibly corresponds to TRBD1 (6 bases). The CDR3 length is 15 residues. CDR1 and CDR2 (germline): SGDLS, YYNGEE. V was pared by 1 base and J by 3 bases, with 8 bases between. The chain's CDR3 is CASSVKGDYNSPLHF. The CDR3 DNA follows: TGTGCCAGCAGCGTAAAGGGGGACTATAATTCACCCCTCCACTTT.

The chain carries TRBV5-1 and TRBJ1-1; D not resolved. The CDR3 extends over 14 amino acids. Germline V gene sequence: CDR1 SGHRS, CDR2 YFSETQ. Trimming shortened V by 4 bases and J by 4 bases, and 14 bases separated the two germline ends. The CDR3 region has the DNA TGCGCCAGCAGCCCCGAATGGGGAGGCACTGAAGCTTTCTTT. Protein sequence: CASSPEWGGTEAFF.

This clone came up a few times. V usage is TRBV27 and J usage is TRBJ2-7; 8 bases agree with TRBD2. The CDR3 has 15 amino acids. V shed 5 bases, J shed 2 bases, and the junction held 8 bases outside the gene matches. Germline-derived CDR1 and CDR2 are MNHEY and SMNVEV (reference sequence). The CDR3 loop reads CASSPGSSGAYEQYF. CDR3 nucleotide sequence: TGTGCCAGCAGTCCTGGGAGTAGCGGGGCCTACGAGCAGTACTTC.

V gene TRBV20-1 combines with J gene TRBJ1-2; D not resolved. Germline values: CDR1 DFQATT, CDR2 SNEGSKA (reference sequence). V was trimmed by 5 bases and J by 6 bases, leaving 10 bases between them. This CDR3 is built from 11 residues. CDR3 loop: CSASRGDGYTF. CDR3 in DNA: TGCAGTGCTTCCAGAGGCGATGGCTACACCTTC.

V gene TRBV4-3 combines with J gene TRBJ1-1; D is unclear. The germline V gene has CDR1 LGHNA and CDR2 YSLEER. The length of the CDR3 is 17 residues. Trimming pared 5 bases from V and 4 bases from J, leaving 23 bases between. The CDR3 protein is CASSSVGLAGLGTEAFF. Written as DNA, the CDR3 is TGCGCCAGCAGCTCGGTGGGTTTGGCGGGGTTGGGCACTGAAGCTTTCTTT.

This clone was counted a few times. The chain links TRBV7-9 to TRBJ2-7; possible D gene TRBD1, 6 bases. Germline-derived CDR1 and CDR2 are SEHNR and FQNEAQ (reference sequence). CDR3 size: 13 residues. The V end was cut by 5 bases, the J end by 5 bases, with 13 bases between. CDR3 in amino acids: CASSPVAGDEQYF. As DNA, the CDR3 is TGTGCCAGCAGCCCCGTGGCAGGGGACGAGCAGTACTTC.

This chain connects TRBV11-2 to TRBJ1-1; D gene ambiguous. Germline CDR1 reads SGHAT; CDR2 reads FQNNGV. V was trimmed by 2 bases and J by 1 base, leaving 8 bases between them. CDR3 length: 14 residues. The CDR3 is CASSLWGSNTEAFF. The DNA for the CDR3 is TGTGCCAGCAGCTTATGGGGTTCGAACACTGAAGCTTTCTTT.

The V gene is TRBV5-1, the J gene TRBJ2-5; the match to TRBD1 covers 7 bases. This CDR3 is 14 amino acids long. Germline V gene sequence: CDR1 SGHRS, CDR2 YFSETQ. Trimming at V came to 1 base and at J to 9 bases, leaving 9 bases not matched to a gene. CDR3 in amino acids: CASSLTGVRRAQYF. The DNA of the CDR3 is TGCGCCAGCAGCTTGACAGGGGTCCGTAGGGCCCAGTACTTC.

The gene calls are TRBV7-3 and TRBJ1-1; D is possibly TRBD1 (5 bases). Deletions cut 5 bases from V and 5 bases from J, with 12 bases between. Germline CDR1 is SGHTA and CDR2 is FQGTGA. This CDR3 spans 13 amino acids. The CDR3 nucleotides read TGTGCCAGCAGCCTGACAGTTGGAACTGAAGCTTTCTTT. This codes for CASSLTVGTEAFF.

The chain couples TRBV5-1 to TRBJ2-3, with D uncertain. Trimming took off 2 bases at V and 3 bases at J, with 7 bases between the two ends. The CDR3 spans 13 residues. Germline-derived CDR1 and CDR2 are SGHRS and YFSETQ. The CDR3 sequence is CASSLPRTDTQYF. DNA of the CDR3: TGCGCCAGCAGCTTACCCAGAACAGATACGCAGTATTTT.

The CDR3 spells CSGYREDTEAFF. The CDR3 nucleotides are TGCAGCGGGTACAGGGAGGACACTGAAGCTTTCTTT. The chain links TRBV29-1 to TRBJ1-1, with D possibly TRBD1 on 6 matching bases. Trimming cost V 7 bases and J 3 bases, with 12 bases left between them. Germline V CDR1 and CDR2: SQVTM, ANQGSEA. CDR3 length: 12 residues.

This clone showed up just once. The DNA for the CDR3 is TGTGCCAGCAGCCAAGACCGCGGGACAGCCTCTAATGAAAAACTGTTTTTT. This translates into CASSQDRGTASNEKLFF. The rearrangement uses TRBV4-2 and TRBJ1-4; 7 positions match TRBD1. The germline gives CDR1 LGHNA, CDR2 YNFKEQ. Trimming cost V 0 bases and J 3 bases; bases outside gene matches: 7. The CDR3 is 17 amino acids.

This chain links TRBV6-7 with TRBJ1-2; 7 nucleotides align to TRBD1. TRBV6-7 is assigned to the ORF class and has an uncertain function. CDR3 size: 14 residues. Trimming at V came to 9 bases and at J to 0 bases, leaving 7 bases not matched to a gene. CDR3 nucleotide sequence: TGTGCCAGACAAAACAGGGGCACTAACTATGGCTACACCTTC. It is translated as CARQNRGTNYGYTF.

V usage is TRBV29-1 and J usage is TRBJ1-1; 8 nucleotides align to TRBD1. This CDR3 region has 15 residues. Germline-derived CDR1 and CDR2 are SQVTM and ANQGSEA. The ends lost 4 bases at V and 3 bases at J; junction bases unmatched: 10. The CDR3 loop reads CSVVGQGIQDTEAFF. In nucleotides, the CDR3 is TGCAGCGTTGTAGGACAGGGAATACAGGACACTGAAGCTTTCTTT.